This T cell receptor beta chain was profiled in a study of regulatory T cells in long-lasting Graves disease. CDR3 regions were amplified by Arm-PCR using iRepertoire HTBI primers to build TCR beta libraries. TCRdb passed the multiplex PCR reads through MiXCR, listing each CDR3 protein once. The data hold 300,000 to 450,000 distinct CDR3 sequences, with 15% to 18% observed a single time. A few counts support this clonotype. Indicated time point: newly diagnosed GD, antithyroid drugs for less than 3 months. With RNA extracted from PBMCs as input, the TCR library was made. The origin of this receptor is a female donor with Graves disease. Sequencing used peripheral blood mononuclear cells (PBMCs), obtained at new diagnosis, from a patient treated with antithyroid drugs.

CDR3 coding DNA: TGCAGTGCTAGAGTGGGACTAGCGGAGGTAAAGGAGCAGTACTTC. Translating it yields CSARVGLAEVKEQYF. The rearrangement uses TRBV20-1 and TRBJ2-7; 11 positions agree with TRBD2. This CDR3 has 15 residues. Germline trimming cut 1 base from V and 7 bases from J; bases unmatched to any gene: 9. From germline, CDR1 is DFQATT and CDR2 SNEGSKA (reference sequence).